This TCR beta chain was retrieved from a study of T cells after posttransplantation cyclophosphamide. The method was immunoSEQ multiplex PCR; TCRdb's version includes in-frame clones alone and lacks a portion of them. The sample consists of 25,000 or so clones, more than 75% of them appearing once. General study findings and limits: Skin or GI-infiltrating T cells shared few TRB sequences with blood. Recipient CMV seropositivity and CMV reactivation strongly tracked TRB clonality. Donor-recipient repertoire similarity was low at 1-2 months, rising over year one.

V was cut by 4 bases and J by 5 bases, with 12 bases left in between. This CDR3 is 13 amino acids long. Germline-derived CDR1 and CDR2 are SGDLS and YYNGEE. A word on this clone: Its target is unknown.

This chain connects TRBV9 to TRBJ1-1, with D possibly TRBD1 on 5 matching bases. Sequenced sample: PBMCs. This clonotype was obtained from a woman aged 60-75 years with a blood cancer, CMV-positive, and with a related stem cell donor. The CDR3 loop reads CASSTHPGTEAFF. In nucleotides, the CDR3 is TGTGCCAGCAGCACCCACCCAGGGACTGAAGCTTTCTTT.